These 25 T cell receptor beta chains share one sample of origin, sequenced in a study of blood T cell repertoires in COVID-19. Here immunoSEQ multiplex PCR was the method, and the copy in TCRdb shows in-frame clones only, minus some. This table has approximately 120,000 clones, 81% appearing once. The sequencing sample was made of peripheral blood. Receptor source: a man younger than 45 with COVID-19, enrolled during active disease.

The V call is TRBV6-5, the J call TRBJ2-5; D unresolved. The CDR3 is made up of 11 amino acids. Germline CDR1 and CDR2: MNHEY and SVGAGI. The germline V and J ends were trimmed by 6 bases and 2 bases, with 4 bases remaining between them. CDR3 protein: CASRLQETQYF. CDR3 nucleotides: TGTGCCAGCAGACTTCAAGAGACCCAGTACTTC.

This rearrangement joins TRBV2 to TRBJ1-5, with D possibly matching TRBD1 (6 bases). The CDR3 consists of 16 residues. Between the trimmed V and J ends, which lost 6 bases and 0 bases, there was a span of 15 bases. Per germline, CDR1 SNHLY and CDR2 FYNNEI. The CDR3 DNA follows: TGTGCCAGCAGCAGAGACAGGCCATATAGCAATCAGCCCCAGCATTTT. Amino acids: CASSRDRPYSNQPQHF.

CDR3 DNA: TGTGCCAGCAGTTACAAGTGGACGGGAAACTATGGCTACACCTTC. Translating gives CASSYKWTGNYGYTF. The chain has TRBV6-2 or TRBV6-3 and TRBJ1-2; D is unresolved. The V gene's germline CDR1 is MNHEY and CDR2 SVGEGT. Trimming pared 2 bases from V and 2 bases from J, leaving 12 bases between. The CDR3 runs 15 residues.

The chain links TRBV6-5 to TRBJ2-2; 9 nucleotides line up with TRBD1. Per germline, CDR1 MNHEY and CDR2 SVGAGI. V lost 6 bases and J lost 4; bases outside the gene matches: 6. This CDR3 region has 15 residues. The CDR3 coding sequence is TGTGCCAGCAGCCTAGGACAGGGGACCACCGGGGAGCTGTTTTTT. Amino acids: CASSLGQGTTGELFF.

This clone was counted a few times. The chain carries TRBV5-1 and TRBJ1-3, with 8 bases lining up with TRBD1. The germline V gene has CDR1 SGHRS and CDR2 YFSETQ. The CDR3 is 15 amino acids. J was trimmed by 2 bases and V by 2 bases; bases with no gene match: 3. CDR3 amino acids: CASSLRTGPGNTIYF. CDR3 sequence (DNA): TGCGCCAGCAGCTTAAGGACAGGGCCTGGAAACACCATATATTTT.

The rearrangement uses TRBV11-2 and TRBJ1-2; 7 positions match TRBD1. V shed 5 bases and J 5 bases; nucleotides not matched to a gene: 11. CDR3 length equals 15 residues. CDR1 is SGHAT and CDR2 is FQNNGV in the germline V gene. CDR3 region: CASSPIQGSDYGYTF. The CDR3 nucleotides read TGTGCCAGCAGCCCAATACAGGGGTCCGATTATGGCTACACCTTC.

This chain joins TRBV27 and TRBJ1-1; a possible D gene is TRBD1 (5 bases). Germline V gene data show CDR1 as MNHEY and CDR2 as SMNVEV (reference sequence). Trimming removed 2 bases from V and 0 bases from J, with 10 bases in between. The CDR3 sequence is 15 residues long. The CDR3 region is CASSLGHPLNTEAFF. DNA for the CDR3: TGTGCCAGCAGTTTAGGACACCCTCTGAACACTGAAGCTTTCTTT.

The V gene is TRBV27, the J gene TRBJ1-2; maybe TRBD1 (5 bases). This CDR3 is built from 13 residues. Trimming took off 6 bases at V and 4 bases at J, with 12 bases between the two ends. The germline gives CDR1 MNHEY, CDR2 SMNVEV (reference sequence). This CDR3 is CASSFTGAYGYTF. The CDR3 DNA is TGTGCCAGCAGCTTCACAGGTGCCTATGGCTACACCTTC.

The genes are TRBV5-5 and TRBJ1-2; a weak D match, TRBD1 (6 bases). The CDR3 is 16 amino acids. The germline gives CDR1 SGHKS, CDR2 YYEKEE (reference sequence). Between the trimmed V and J ends, which lost 5 bases and 7 bases, there was a span of 24 bases. The CDR3 loop reads CASSYYRDTEVGGYTF. CDR3 DNA: TGTGCCAGCAGTTACTACCGGGACACCGAAGTCGGTGGCTACACCTTC.

This clone appeared a single time. This chain uses TRBV2 with TRBJ1-1, with a weak D call TRBD1 (6 bases). The CDR3 is made up of 14 amino acids. The V end was cut by 3 bases, the J end by 0 bases, with 8 bases between. CDR1 and CDR2 (germline): SNHLY, FYNNEI. CDR3 sequence (DNA): TGTGCCAGCAGTGATCAGGGGCTGAACACTGAAGCTTTCTTT. Translation gives CASSDQGLNTEAFF.

This sequence joins TRBV27 and TRBJ2-7; D is possibly TRBD1 (6 bases). In germline, CDR1 is MNHEY, CDR2 SMNVEV (reference sequence). V was trimmed by 5 bases and J by 3 bases, leaving 11 bases between them. This CDR3 has 13 amino acids. The CDR3 loop reads CASSHQQGYEQYF. The CDR3 DNA follows: TGTGCCAGCAGTCACCAACAGGGCTACGAGCAGTACTTC.

The chain recombines TRBV27 with TRBJ2-7; D uncertain. CDR1 and CDR2 (germline): MNHEY, SMNVEV (reference sequence). V was clipped by 6 bases and J by 3 bases, with 12 bases between them. This CDR3 is built from 13 residues. Here the CDR3 DNA reads TGTGCCAGCAGAAATAGTCACGACTACGAGCAGTACTTC. Translating gives CASRNSHDYEQYF.

CDR3 amino acids: CASSFHSYSGANVLTF. DNA for the CDR3: TGTGCCAGCAGTTTTCACTCGTACTCTGGGGCCAACGTCCTGACTTTC. V gene TRBV27 combines with J gene TRBJ2-6; D is unclear. The CDR3 totals 16 residues. V lost 3 bases to trimming and J lost 0 bases, with 9 bases between them. The germline gives CDR1 MNHEY, CDR2 SMNVEV (reference sequence).

The chain carries TRBV6-6 and TRBJ1-4, with D uncertain. There are 10 residues in the CDR3. V was trimmed by 8 bases and J by 10 bases, leaving 8 bases between them. Germline CDR1 and CDR2: MNHNY and SVGAGI (reference sequence). For the CDR3, the DNA is TGTGCCAGCGGTCGCGGAAAACTGTTTTTT. It translates to CASGRGKLFF.

This clone has only one observation. This chain connects TRBV7-2 to TRBJ2-4; D is possibly TRBD2 (5 bases). Looked up from germline, CDR1 is SGHTA and CDR2 is FQGNSA. CDR3 length: 17 amino acids. Deletions cut 6 bases from V and 5 bases from J, with 23 bases between. The CDR3: CASRPGVGRFSQNIQYF. CDR3 in DNA: TGTGCCAGCAGGCCAGGCGTAGGGAGATTTAGCCAAAACATTCAGTACTTC.

V usage is TRBV7-2 and J usage is TRBJ1-1, with 9 bases identical to TRBD1. Germline V gene lookup returns CDR1 SGHTA and CDR2 FQGNSA. Trimming cost V 3 bases and J 1 base; bases outside gene matches: 6. This CDR3 comprises 16 residues. The CDR3 DNA sequence: TGTGCCAGCAGCTTCAGGGACAGGGTATGGAACACTGAAGCTTTCTTT. Amino acid sequence: CASSFRDRVWNTEAFF.

The CDR3 DNA reads as TGTGCCAGCAGTTCTAGGGGTACGCAGTATTTT. As protein: CASSSRGTQYF. This chain connects TRBV28 to TRBJ2-3; TRBD1 is a possible D gene (5 bases). This CDR3 is 11 amino acids long. V dropped 4 bases and J dropped 8 bases, with 7 bases sitting between them. Per germline, CDR1 MDHEN and CDR2 SYDVKM.

V and J are TRBV20-1 and TRBJ2-5; tentative D call: TRBD1 (6 bases). There are 15 residues in the CDR3. Trimming shortened V by 3 bases and J by 0 bases, and 14 bases separated the two germline ends. Germline CDR1 is DFQATT and CDR2 is SNEGSKA (reference sequence). The DNA for the CDR3 is TGCAGTGCTAGTCCCTTGACAGGCTACCAAGAGACCCAGTACTTC. It encodes CSASPLTGYQETQYF.

The DNA for the CDR3 is TGTGCCAGTAGTCCGGGGACTAGTATGGTGTACGAGCAGTACTTC. Its translation: CASSPGTSMVYEQYF. V usage is TRBV19 and J usage is TRBJ2-7; TRBD2 agrees at 8 bases. The V gene's germline CDR1 is LNHDA and CDR2 SQIVND (reference sequence). CDR3 length equals 15 residues. Trimming removed 5 bases from V and 4 bases from J; junction bases left unmatched: 10.

The chain uses TRBV4-3 and TRBJ2-7; 9 bases match TRBD1. CDR3 length: 17 residues. CDR1 is LGHNA and CDR2 is YSLEER in the germline V gene. J was trimmed by 4 bases and V by 1 base; bases with no gene match: 11. The chain's CDR3 is CASSQAGPGQGGYEQYF. The DNA of the CDR3 is TGCGCCAGCAGCCAAGCCGGCCCGGGACAGGGTGGGTACGAGCAGTACTTC.

This rearrangement joins TRBV6-6 to TRBJ2-7; the match to TRBD2 covers 11 bases. Germline loops: CDR1 MNHNY, CDR2 SVGAGI (reference sequence). V shed 1 base and J 2 bases; nucleotides not matched to a gene: 4. The CDR3 extends over 16 amino acids. This CDR3 is CASSYWELAGAYEQYF. The DNA for the CDR3 is TGTGCCAGCAGTTACTGGGAACTAGCGGGGGCCTACGAGCAGTACTTC.

In DNA, the CDR3 is TGTGCCAGCAGCCCCGGGCGGGGTTTCGGCTACACCTTC. Its translation: CASSPGRGFGYTF. The V and J genes are TRBV11-2 and TRBJ1-2; D is uncertain. The V end was cut by 5 bases, the J end by 8 bases, with 15 bases between. The germline V gene has CDR1 SGHAT and CDR2 FQNNGV. The CDR3 has 13 residues.

This clone was seen repeatedly, ten times or more. The chain is built from TRBV4-2 and TRBJ1-4; 7 bases match TRBD1. J was trimmed by 8 bases and V by 2 bases; bases with no gene match: 8. The CDR3 runs to 15 residues. Germline V gene sequence: CDR1 LGHNA, CDR2 YNFKEQ. The CDR3 DNA reads as TGTGCCAGCAGCCAACCAATTACAGGGGTGGAAAAACTGTTTTTT. This encodes CASSQPITGVEKLFF.

The rearrangement uses TRBV19 and TRBJ1-5; 10 positions match TRBD1. Germline V gene sequence: CDR1 LNHDA, CDR2 SQIVND (reference sequence). Trimming at V came to 4 bases and at J to 6 bases, leaving 3 bases not matched to a gene. CDR3 length: 14 residues. The CDR3 here is CASSTTGGGQPQHF. CDR3 in DNA: TGTGCCAGTAGTACGACAGGGGGCGGTCAGCCCCAGCATTTT.

V gene TRBV5-1 combines with J gene TRBJ1-4; D possibly corresponds to TRBD1 (5 bases). CDR3 size: 16 residues. Germline V gene sequence: CDR1 SGHRS, CDR2 YFSETQ. The ends were cut back, 1 base at V and 7 bases at J, with 17 bases in the middle. The CDR3 DNA sequence: TGCGCCAGCAGCTTGATTTCTCCGACGGGGGTTGAAAAACTGTTTTTT. As protein: CASSLISPTGVEKLFF. Filled out from reference TRBV5-1 and TRBJ1-4, the complete variable domain reads KAGVTQTPRYLIKTRGQQVTLSCSPISGHRSVSWYQQTPGQGLQFLFEYFSETQRNKGNFPGRFSGRQFSNSRSEMNVSTLELGDSALYLCASSLISPTGVEKLFFGSGTQLSVL.